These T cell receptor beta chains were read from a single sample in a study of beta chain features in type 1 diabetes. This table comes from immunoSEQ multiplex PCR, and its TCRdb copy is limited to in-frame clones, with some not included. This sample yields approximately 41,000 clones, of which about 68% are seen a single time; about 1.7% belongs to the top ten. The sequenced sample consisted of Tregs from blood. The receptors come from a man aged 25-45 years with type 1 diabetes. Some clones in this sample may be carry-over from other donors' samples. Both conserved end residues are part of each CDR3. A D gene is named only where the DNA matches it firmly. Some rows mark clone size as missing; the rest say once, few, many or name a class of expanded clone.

CDR3aa: CASRARRNEQFF
d_gene: .
abundance: .
v_gene: TRBV7-8
j_gene: TRBJ2-1

CDR3aa: CASSLELLGANSPLHF
d_gene: .
abundance: .
v_gene: TRBV7-2
j_gene: TRBJ1-6

CDR3aa: CSVGETGVYGYTF
d_gene: TRBD1
abundance: .
v_gene: TRBV29-1
j_gene: TRBJ1-2

CDR3aa: CASRQGANQPQHF
d_gene: TRBD1
abundance: .
v_gene: TRBV28
j_gene: TRBJ1-5

CDR3aa: CASSPIPGLLADTQYF
d_gene: .
abundance: .
v_gene: TRBV18
j_gene: TRBJ2-3

CDR3aa: CASSDREGTPLHF
d_gene: .
abundance: few
v_gene: TRBV2
j_gene: TRBJ1-6

CDR3aa: CASSFTYRAEKLFF
d_gene: .
abundance: .
v_gene: TRBV5-1
j_gene: TRBJ1-4

CDR3aa: CASSTLSLRETQYF
d_gene: .
abundance: few
v_gene: TRBV27
j_gene: TRBJ2-5

CDR3aa: CASSLVDRGPFF
d_gene: .
abundance: medium-sized
v_gene: TRBV7-9
j_gene: TRBJ1-1

CDR3aa: CASSLAGTGEYSGQETQYF
d_gene: TRBD1
abundance: once
v_gene: TRBV7-8
j_gene: TRBJ2-5

CDR3aa: CASTAQDSSTDTQYF
d_gene: .
abundance: .
v_gene: TRBV19
j_gene: TRBJ2-3

CDR3aa: CASKEGGNSPLHF
d_gene: .
abundance: few
v_gene: TRBV2
j_gene: TRBJ1-6

CDR3aa: CAISESQWTYEQYF
d_gene: .
abundance: .
v_gene: TRBV10-3
j_gene: TRBJ2-7

CDR3aa: CASSFTGGTGELFF
d_gene: TRBD1
abundance: .
v_gene: TRBV7-8
j_gene: TRBJ2-2

CDR3aa: CASSLAPGREAFF
d_gene: .
abundance: .
v_gene: TRBV7-9
j_gene: TRBJ1-1

CDR3aa: CASSLGGGYEQYF
d_gene: .
abundance: few
v_gene: TRBV7-9
j_gene: TRBJ2-7

CDR3aa: CASTPGGGSIYEQYF
d_gene: .
abundance: .
v_gene: TRBV6-1
j_gene: .

CDR3aa: CASTPGQGWNEQFF
d_gene: TRBD1
abundance: few
v_gene: TRBV5-1
j_gene: TRBJ2-1

CDR3aa: CASSLAGKGGYTF
d_gene: .
abundance: .
v_gene: TRBV5-6
j_gene: TRBJ1-2

CDR3aa: CASNTRAGGPNEQFF
d_gene: TRBD2
abundance: .
v_gene: TRBV7-6
j_gene: TRBJ2-1

CDR3aa: CSGRQGADSPLHF
d_gene: .
abundance: few
v_gene: TRBV29-1
j_gene: TRBJ1-6

CDR3aa: CASSLRNRGEQYF
d_gene: .
abundance: .
v_gene: TRBV11-1
j_gene: TRBJ2-7

CDR3aa: CASSWDKNYGYTF
d_gene: .
abundance: few
v_gene: TRBV5-1
j_gene: TRBJ1-2

CDR3aa: CATKGTGNTEAFF
d_gene: TRBD1
abundance: .
v_gene: TRBV6-1
j_gene: TRBJ1-1

CDR3aa: CASSRGGPTTGDTQYF
d_gene: TRBD2
abundance: .
v_gene: TRBV7-2
j_gene: TRBJ2-3

CDR3aa: CASSEAFGLLITEAFF
d_gene: .
abundance: .
v_gene: TRBV6-1
j_gene: TRBJ1-1

CDR3aa: CASSVAGQGNSPLHF
d_gene: TRBD1
abundance: few
v_gene: TRBV9
j_gene: TRBJ1-6

CDR3aa: CASSIDPGQGAYEQYF
d_gene: TRBD1
abundance: .
v_gene: TRBV19
j_gene: TRBJ2-7

CDR3aa: CASSARDWDTEAFF
d_gene: .
abundance: .
v_gene: TRBV5-6
j_gene: TRBJ1-1

CDR3aa: CASSRRTVGSYEQYF
d_gene: .
abundance: .
v_gene: TRBV6-5
j_gene: .